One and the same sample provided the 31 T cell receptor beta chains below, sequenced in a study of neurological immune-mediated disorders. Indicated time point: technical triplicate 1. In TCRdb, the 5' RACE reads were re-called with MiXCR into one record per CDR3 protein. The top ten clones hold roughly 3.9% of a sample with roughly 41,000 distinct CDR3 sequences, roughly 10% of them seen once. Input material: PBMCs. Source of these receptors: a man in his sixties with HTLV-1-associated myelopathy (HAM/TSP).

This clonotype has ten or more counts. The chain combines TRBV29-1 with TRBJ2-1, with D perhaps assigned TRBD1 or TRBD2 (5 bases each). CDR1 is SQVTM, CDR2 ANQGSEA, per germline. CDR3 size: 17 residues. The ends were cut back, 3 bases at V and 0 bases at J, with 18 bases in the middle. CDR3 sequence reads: CSVDTGMDILSYNEQFF. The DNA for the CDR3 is TGCAGCGTTGATACGGGGATGGACATCCTCTCCTACAATGAGCAGTTCTTC.

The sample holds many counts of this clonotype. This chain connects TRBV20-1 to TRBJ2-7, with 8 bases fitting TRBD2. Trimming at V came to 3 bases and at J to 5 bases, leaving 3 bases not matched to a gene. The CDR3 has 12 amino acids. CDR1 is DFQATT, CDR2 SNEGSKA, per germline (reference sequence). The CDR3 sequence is CSARAGGHEQYF. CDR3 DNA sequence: TGCAGTGCTAGGGCGGGAGGCCACGAGCAGTACTTC.

CDR3 DNA: TGTGCCAGCAGCTCCCCACGTCGGACGAGAAGCTTGGATACGCAGTATTTT. Translating gives CASSSPRRTRSLDTQYF. V is TRBV11-2 and J is TRBJ2-3; D remains unclear. This CDR3 has 17 residues. CDR1 SGHAT and CDR2 FQNNGV come from the germline V gene. Trimming pared 4 bases from V and 6 bases from J, leaving 23 bases between.

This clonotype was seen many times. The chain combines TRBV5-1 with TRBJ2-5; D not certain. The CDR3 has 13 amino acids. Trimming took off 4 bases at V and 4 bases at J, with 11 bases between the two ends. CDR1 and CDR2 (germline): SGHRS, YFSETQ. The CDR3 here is CASSPSATETQYF. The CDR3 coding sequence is TGCGCCAGCAGCCCGTCAGCTACAGAGACCCAGTACTTC.

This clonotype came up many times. CDR3 protein: CATGLAGSSYNEQFF. CDR3 nucleotide sequence: TGTGCCACTGGACTAGCGGGGAGCTCCTACAATGAGCAGTTCTTC. V and J are TRBV10-3 and TRBJ2-1, with 12 bases aligning to TRBD2. CDR1 ENHRY and CDR2 SYGVKD come from the germline V gene. This CDR3 region has 15 residues. Trimming removed 10 bases from V and 0 bases from J; junction bases left unmatched: 4.

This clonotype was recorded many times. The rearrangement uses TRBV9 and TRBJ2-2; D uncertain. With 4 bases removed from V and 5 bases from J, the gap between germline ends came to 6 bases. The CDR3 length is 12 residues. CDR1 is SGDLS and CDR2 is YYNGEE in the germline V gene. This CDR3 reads CASSRITGELFF. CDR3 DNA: TGTGCCAGCAGCCGGATAACCGGGGAGCTGTTTTTT.

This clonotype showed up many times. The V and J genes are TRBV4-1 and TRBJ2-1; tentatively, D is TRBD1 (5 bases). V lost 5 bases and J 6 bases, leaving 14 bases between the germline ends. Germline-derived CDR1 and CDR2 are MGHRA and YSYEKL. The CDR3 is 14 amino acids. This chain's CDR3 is CASSETVGPNEQFF. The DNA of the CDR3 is TGCGCCAGCAGCGAGACGGTGGGGCCCAATGAGCAGTTCTTC.

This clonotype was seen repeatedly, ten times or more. The CDR3 DNA sequence: TGCAGTGCTATACAGGGGCCTAGCAATCAGCCCCAGCATTTT. Encoded protein: CSAIQGPSNQPQHF. This chain joins TRBV20-1 and TRBJ1-5; 7 bases fit TRBD1. The CDR3 contains 14 residues. Losses at the gene ends were 4 bases for V and 0 bases for J; bases not matched to a gene: 3. Germline V gene data show CDR1 as DFQATT and CDR2 as SNEGSKA (reference sequence).

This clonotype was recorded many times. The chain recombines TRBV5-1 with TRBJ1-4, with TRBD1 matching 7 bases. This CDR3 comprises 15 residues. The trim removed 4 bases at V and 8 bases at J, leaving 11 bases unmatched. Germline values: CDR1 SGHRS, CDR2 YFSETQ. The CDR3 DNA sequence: TGCGCCAGCAGCCCAACAGGGGCGGACCAGGAAAAACTGTTTTTT. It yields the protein CASSPTGADQEKLFF.

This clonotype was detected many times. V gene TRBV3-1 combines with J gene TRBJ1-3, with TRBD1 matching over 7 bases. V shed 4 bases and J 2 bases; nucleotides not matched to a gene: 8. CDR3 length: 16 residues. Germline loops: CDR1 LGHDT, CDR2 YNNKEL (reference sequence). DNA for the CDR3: TGTGCCAGCAGCCTGCGGACAGGACACACTGGAAACACCATATATTTT. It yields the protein CASSLRTGHTGNTIYF.

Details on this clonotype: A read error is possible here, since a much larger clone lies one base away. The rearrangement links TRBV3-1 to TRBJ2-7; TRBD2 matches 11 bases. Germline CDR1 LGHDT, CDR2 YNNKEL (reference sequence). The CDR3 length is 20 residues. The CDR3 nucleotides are TGTGCCAACAGCCAAGATTCCACTAGCGGGAGTATAGCCCAATCCTACGAGCAGTACTTC. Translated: CANSQDSTSGSIAQSYEQYF.

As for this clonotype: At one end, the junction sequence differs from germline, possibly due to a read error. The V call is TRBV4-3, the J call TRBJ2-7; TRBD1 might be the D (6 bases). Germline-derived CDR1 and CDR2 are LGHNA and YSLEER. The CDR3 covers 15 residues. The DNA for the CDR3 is TGCGCCAGTAGCCAAGATTACTGGGGGCAGAGGGAGCAGTACTTC. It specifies CASSQDYWGQREQYF.

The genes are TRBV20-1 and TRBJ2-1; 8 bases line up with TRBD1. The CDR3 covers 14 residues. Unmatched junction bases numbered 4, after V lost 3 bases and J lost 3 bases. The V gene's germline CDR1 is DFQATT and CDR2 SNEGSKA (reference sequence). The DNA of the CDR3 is TGCAGTGCTAGGGGCAGGGGGCTCTACAATGAGCAGTTCTTC. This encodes CSARGRGLYNEQFF.

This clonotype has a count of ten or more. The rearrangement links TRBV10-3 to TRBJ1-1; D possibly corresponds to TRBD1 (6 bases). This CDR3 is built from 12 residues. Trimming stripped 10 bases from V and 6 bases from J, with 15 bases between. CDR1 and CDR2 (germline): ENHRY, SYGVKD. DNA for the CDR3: TGTGCCACCGGGACAATTCTCGCTGAAGCTTTCTTT. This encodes CATGTILAEAFF.

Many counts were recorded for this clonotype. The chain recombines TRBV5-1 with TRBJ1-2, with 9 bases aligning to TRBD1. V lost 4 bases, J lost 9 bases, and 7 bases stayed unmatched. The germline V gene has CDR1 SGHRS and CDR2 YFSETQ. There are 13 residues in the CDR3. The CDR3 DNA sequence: TGCGCCAGCAGCCCTGCGGGACAGGGAAGCTACACCTTC. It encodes CASSPAGQGSYTF.

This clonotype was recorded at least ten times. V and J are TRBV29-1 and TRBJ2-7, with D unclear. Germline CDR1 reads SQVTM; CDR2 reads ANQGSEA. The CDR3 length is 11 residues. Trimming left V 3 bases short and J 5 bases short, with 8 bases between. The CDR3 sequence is CSVDGTNEQYF. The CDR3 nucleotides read TGCAGCGTTGACGGAACGAACGAGCAGTACTTC.

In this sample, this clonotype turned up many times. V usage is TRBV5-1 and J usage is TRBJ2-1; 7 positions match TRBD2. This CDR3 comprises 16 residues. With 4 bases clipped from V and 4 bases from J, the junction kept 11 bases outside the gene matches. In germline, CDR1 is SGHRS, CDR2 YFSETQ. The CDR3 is CASSLVVASGYNEQFF. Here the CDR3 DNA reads TGCGCCAGCAGCCTAGTAGTCGCTAGCGGATACAATGAGCAGTTCTTC.

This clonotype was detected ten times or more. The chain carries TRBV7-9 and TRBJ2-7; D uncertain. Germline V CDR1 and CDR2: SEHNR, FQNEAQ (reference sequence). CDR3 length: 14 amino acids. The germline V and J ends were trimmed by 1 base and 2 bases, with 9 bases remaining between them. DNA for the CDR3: TGTGCCAGCAGCTTAGAACAGAGCACCTACGAGCAGTACTTC. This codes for CASSLEQSTYEQYF.

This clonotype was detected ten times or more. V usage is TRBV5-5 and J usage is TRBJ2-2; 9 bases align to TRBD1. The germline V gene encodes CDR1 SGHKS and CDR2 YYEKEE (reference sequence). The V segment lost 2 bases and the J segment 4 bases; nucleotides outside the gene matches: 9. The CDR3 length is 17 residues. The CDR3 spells CASSFPSLTGGTGELFF. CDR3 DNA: TGTGCCAGCAGCTTCCCCTCGTTGACAGGGGGCACCGGGGAGCTGTTTTTT.

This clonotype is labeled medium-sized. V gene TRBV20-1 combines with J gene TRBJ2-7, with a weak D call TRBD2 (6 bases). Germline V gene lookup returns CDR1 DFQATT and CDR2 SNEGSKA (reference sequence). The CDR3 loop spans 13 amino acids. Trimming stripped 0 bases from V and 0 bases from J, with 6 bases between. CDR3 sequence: CSAREGLSYEQYF. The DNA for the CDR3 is TGCAGTGCTAGAGAGGGACTCTCCTACGAGCAGTACTTC.

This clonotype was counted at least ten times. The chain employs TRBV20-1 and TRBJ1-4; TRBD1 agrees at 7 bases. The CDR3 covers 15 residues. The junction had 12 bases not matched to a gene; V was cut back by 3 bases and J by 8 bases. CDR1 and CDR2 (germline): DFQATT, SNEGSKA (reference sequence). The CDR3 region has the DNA TGCAGTGCTAGCTCACACACAGGGGAGGGAGAAAAACTGTTTTTT. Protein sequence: CSASSHTGEGEKLFF.

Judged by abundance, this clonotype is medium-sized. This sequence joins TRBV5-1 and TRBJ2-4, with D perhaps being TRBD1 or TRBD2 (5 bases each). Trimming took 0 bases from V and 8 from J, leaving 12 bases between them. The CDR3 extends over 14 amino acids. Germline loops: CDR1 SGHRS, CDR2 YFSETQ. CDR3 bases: TGCGCCAGCAGCTTGGCAGGGCTGGGGGACATTCAGTACTTC. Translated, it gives CASSLAGLGDIQYF.

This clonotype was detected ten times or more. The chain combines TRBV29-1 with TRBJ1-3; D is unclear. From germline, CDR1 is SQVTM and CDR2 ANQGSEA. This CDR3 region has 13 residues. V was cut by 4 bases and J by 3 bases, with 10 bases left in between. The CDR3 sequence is CSVGEMGGNTIYF. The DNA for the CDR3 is TGCAGCGTTGGCGAAATGGGTGGAAACACCATATATTTT. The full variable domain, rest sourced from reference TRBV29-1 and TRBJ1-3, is SAVISQKPSRDICQRGTSLTIQCQVDSQVTMMFWYRQQPGQSLTLIATANQGSEATYESGFVIDKFPISRPNLTFSTLTVSNMSPEDSSIYLCSVGEMGGNTIYFGEGSWLTVV.

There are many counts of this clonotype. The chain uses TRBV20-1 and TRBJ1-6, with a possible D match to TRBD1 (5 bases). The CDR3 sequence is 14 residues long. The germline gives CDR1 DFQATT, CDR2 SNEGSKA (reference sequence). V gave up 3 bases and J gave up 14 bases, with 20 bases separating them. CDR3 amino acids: CSASSQVASEALHF. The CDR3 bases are TGCAGTGCTAGTTCACAGGTAGCCAGCGAGGCCCTCCACTTT.

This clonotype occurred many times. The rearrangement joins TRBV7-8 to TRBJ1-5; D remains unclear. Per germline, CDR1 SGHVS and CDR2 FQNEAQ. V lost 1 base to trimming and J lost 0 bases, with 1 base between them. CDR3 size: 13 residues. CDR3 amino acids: CASSLDSNQPQHF. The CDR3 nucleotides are TGTGCCAGCAGCTTAGATAGCAATCAGCCCCAGCATTTT.

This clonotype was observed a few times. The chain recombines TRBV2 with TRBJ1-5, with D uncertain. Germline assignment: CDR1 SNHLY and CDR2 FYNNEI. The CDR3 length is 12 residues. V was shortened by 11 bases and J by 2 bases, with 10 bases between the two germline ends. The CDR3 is CAYGRGNQPQHF. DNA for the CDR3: TGTGCCTACGGGCGGGGCAATCAGCCCCAGCATTTT.

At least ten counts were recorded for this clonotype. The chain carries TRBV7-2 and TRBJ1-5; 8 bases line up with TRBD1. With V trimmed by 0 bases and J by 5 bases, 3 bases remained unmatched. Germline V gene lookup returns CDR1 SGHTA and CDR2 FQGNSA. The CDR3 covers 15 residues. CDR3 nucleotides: TGTGCCAGCAGCTTAGCAGGGACAGGATATCAGCCCCAGCATTTT. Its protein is CASSLAGTGYQPQHF.

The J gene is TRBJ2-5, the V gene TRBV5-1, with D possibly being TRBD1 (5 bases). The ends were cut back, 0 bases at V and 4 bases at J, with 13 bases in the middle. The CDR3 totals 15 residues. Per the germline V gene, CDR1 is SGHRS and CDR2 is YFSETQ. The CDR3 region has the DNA TGCGCCAGCAGCTTGGTCATGGGGCAGAGAGAGACCCAGTACTTC. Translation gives CASSLVMGQRETQYF.

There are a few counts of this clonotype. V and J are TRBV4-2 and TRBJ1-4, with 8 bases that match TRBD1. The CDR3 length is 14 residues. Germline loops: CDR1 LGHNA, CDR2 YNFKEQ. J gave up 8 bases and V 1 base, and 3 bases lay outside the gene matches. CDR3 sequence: CASSQGQGNEKLFF. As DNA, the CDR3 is TGTGCCAGCAGCCAAGGACAGGGGAACGAAAAACTGTTTTTT.

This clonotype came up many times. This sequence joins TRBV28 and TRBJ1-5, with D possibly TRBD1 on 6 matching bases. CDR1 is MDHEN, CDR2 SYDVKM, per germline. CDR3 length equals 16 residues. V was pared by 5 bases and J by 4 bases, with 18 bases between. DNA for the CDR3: TGTGCCAGCAGTCCCCAAATCGGCAGGGGAAATCAGCCCCAGCATTTT. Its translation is CASSPQIGRGNQPQHF. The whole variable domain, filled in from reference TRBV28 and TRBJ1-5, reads DVKVTQSSRYLVKRTGEKVFLECVQDMDHENMFWYRQDPGLGLRLIYFSYDVKMKEKGDIPEGYSVSREKKERFSLILESASTNQTSMYLCASSPQIGRGNQPQHFGDGTRLSIL.

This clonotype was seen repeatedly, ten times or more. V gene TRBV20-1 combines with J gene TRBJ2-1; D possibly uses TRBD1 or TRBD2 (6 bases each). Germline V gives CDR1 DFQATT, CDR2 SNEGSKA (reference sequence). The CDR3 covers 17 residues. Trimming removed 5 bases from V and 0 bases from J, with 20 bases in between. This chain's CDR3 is CSAPKGGSGTSYNEQFF. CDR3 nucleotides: TGCAGTGCTCCTAAGGGGGGTAGCGGTACCTCCTACAATGAGCAGTTCTTC.